Listed below are T cell receptor beta chains from one sample, sequenced in a study of cytomegalovirus exposure and HLA in healthy donors. The table came from immunoSEQ multiplex PCR; TCRdb's copy has only in-frame clones and leaves some out. The table shows 160,000 or so clones, with roughly 84% occurring only once. The sample taken for sequencing was PBMCs. The receptor set was obtained from a man under 40 in good health and CMV-seropositive. Each CDR3 is given with its conserved first and last residue. D genes are given only for firm matches. The listing skips clone size in some rows; elsewhere it reads once, few, many or a size class.

D gene	V gene	clone size	J gene	CDR3 protein	CDR3 DNA
TRBD1	TRBV5-1	once	TRBJ2-5	CASSPDRVAWETQYF	TGCGCCAGCAGCCCGGACAGGGTGGCGTGGGAGACCCAGTACTTC
TRBD2	TRBV6-5	once	TRBJ2-5	CASSSSGLDGTQYF	TGTGCCAGCAGTTCTAGCGGGTTAGATGGGACCCAGTACTTC
TRBD1	TRBV7-2	-	TRBJ1-1	CASSFDRGNTEAFF	TGTGCCAGCAGCTTCGACAGGGGGAACACTGAAGCTTTCTTT
-	TRBV7-3	few	TRBJ2-7	CASSLTGSHEQYF	TGTGCCAGCAGCTTAACGGGGAGCCACGAGCAGTACTTC
TRBD2	TRBV5-4	-	TRBJ2-1	CASSLGRGTSYNEQFF	TGTGCCAGCAGCTTGGGGCGGGGGACCTCCTACAATGAGCAGTTCTTC
-	TRBV9	once	TRBJ1-2	CASTGEPNYGYTF	TGTGCCAGCACCGGGGAGCCTAACTATGGCTACACCTTC
-	TRBV29-1	-	TRBJ2-1	CSVSGVSYNEQFF	TGCAGCGTCTCCGGGGTATCCTACAATGAGCAGTTCTTC
-	TRBV28	-	TRBJ1-3	CASSPLAEVAGNTIYF	TGTGCCAGCAGCCCCTTGGCAGAAGTGGCTGGAAACACCATATATTTT
TRBD2	TRBV15	-	TRBJ2-3	CATSRDKSPSGRVRSTDTQYF	TGTGCCACCAGCAGAGATAAGTCTCCTAGCGGGAGGGTTCGGAGCACAGATACGCAGTATTTT
-	TRBV7-3	-	TRBJ2-6	CASSPRSSGANVLTF	TGTGCCAGCAGCCCGCGGTCCTCTGGGGCCAACGTCCTGACTTTC
TRBD2	TRBV9	once	TRBJ2-1	CASSVGGLAGNNEQFF	TGTGCCAGCAGCGTAGGGGGGCTAGCGGGAAACAATGAGCAGTTCTTC
TRBD1	TRBV6-1	-	TRBJ2-7	CASSDIEDRVGEQYF	TGTGCCAGCAGTGACATCGAGGACAGGGTAGGCGAGCAGTACTTC
TRBD1	TRBV4-1	-	TRBJ2-7	CASSHKTGTYEQYF	TGCGCCAGCAGCCATAAGACAGGGACCTACGAGCAGTACTTC
TRBD1	TRBV30	-	TRBJ1-4	CAWSMGTGSEKLFF	TGTGCCTGGAGTATGGGGACAGGGTCTGAAAAACTGTTTTTT
-	TRBV18	-	TRBJ2-3	CASSPLAADTDTQYF	TGTGCCAGCTCACCACTAGCGGCGGACACAGATACGCAGTATTTT
-	TRBV5-1	-	TRBJ2-7	CASSLYYEQYF	TGCGCCAGCAGCTTGTATTACGAGCAGTACTTC
TRBD1	TRBV4-1	-	TRBJ2-4	CASSHGTGDGKNIQYF	TGCGCCAGCAGCCACGGGACAGGGGACGGTAAAAACATTCAGTACTTC
-	TRBV30	-	TRBJ1-1	CAWSVSGLAFF	TGTGCCTGGAGTGTATCGGGGTTAGCTTTCTTT
TRBD2	TRBV9	-	TRBJ2-1	CASRPLAGEYNEQFF	TGTGCCAGCAGACCGCTAGCGGGGGAATACAATGAGCAGTTCTTC
TRBD1	TRBV7-9	once	TRBJ1-3	CASSGWTGASGNTIYF	TGTGCCAGCAGCGGATGGACAGGGGCATCTGGAAACACCATATATTTT
-	TRBV6-6	once	TRBJ1-5	CASSPDWEPQPQHF	TGTGCCAGCAGCCCGGACTGGGAGCCTCAGCCCCAGCATTTT
TRBD2	TRBV29-1	-	TRBJ2-1	CSVGSGGNYNEQFF	TGCAGCGTTGGGAGCGGGGGCAACTACAATGAGCAGTTCTTC
-	TRBV6-1	-	TRBJ1-2	CASTEYSYGYTF	TGTGCCAGCACAGAGTACAGCTATGGCTACACCTTC
TRBD1	TRBV5-1	once	TRBJ1-1	CASSLRQGRDTEAFF	TGCGCCAGCAGCTTAAGACAGGGTCGGGACACTGAAGCTTTCTTT
-	TRBV7-2	-	TRBJ2-5	CASSLSLSRGVETQYF	TGTGCCAGCAGCTTAAGTCTTTCACGGGGTGTGGAGACCCAGTACTTC
-	TRBV5-1	-	TRBJ1-1	CASSFFLGAGLEAFF	TGCGCCAGCAGCTTTTTTTTAGGGGCAGGTCTTGAAGCTTTCTTT
-	TRBV19	-	TRBJ1-1	CASSVTGGVTEAFF	TGTGCCAGTAGTGTCACGGGGGGTGTCACTGAAGCTTTCTTT
-	TRBV28	once	TRBJ1-4	CASQGSQSMGKLFF	TGTGCCAGCCAGGGGTCTCAATCTATGGGAAAACTGTTTTTT
-	TRBV9	-	TRBJ2-3	CASRGGGLPDTQYF	TGTGCCAGCAGGGGCGGGGGCCTCCCAGATACGCAGTATTTT
TRBD1	TRBV6-1	-	TRBJ1-3	CASSEEFYGTAGNTIYF	TGTGCCAGCAGTGAAGAATTTTACGGGACAGCCGGAAACACCATATATTTT
TRBD1	TRBV19	few	TRBJ2-7	CASSTGQGFSYEQYF	TGTGCCAGTAGTACGGGACAGGGCTTCTCCTACGAGCAGTACTTC
TRBD2	TRBV28	-	TRBJ2-3	CASSSGDGRDTQYF	TGTGCCAGCAGCAGCGGGGACGGAAGAGATACGCAGTATTTT
TRBD2	TRBV4-1	-	TRBJ2-7	CASSRVGTSALKDTYEQYF	TGCGCCAGCAGCCGCGTAGGGACTAGCGCACTTAAAGATACCTACGAGCAGTACTTC
TRBD1	TRBV15	-	TRBJ2-1	CATSRDRTGGYNEQFF	TGTGCCACCAGCAGAGATAGGACAGGGGGCTACAATGAGCAGTTCTTC
TRBD1	TRBV25-1	-	TRBJ2-7	CASSPGQGPYEQYF	TGTGCCAGCAGCCCGGGACAGGGGCCGTACGAGCAGTACTTC
TRBD1	TRBV5-1	-	TRBJ1-1	CASSPGDRGITEAFF	TGCGCCAGCAGCCCAGGGGACAGGGGTATCACTGAAGCTTTCTTT
TRBD2	TRBV6-6	-	TRBJ2-7	CASSPLAGGYEQYF	TGTGCCAGCAGCCCCTTAGCGGGGGGCTACGAGCAGTACTTC